This TCR beta chain was profiled in a study of blood T cell repertoires in COVID-19. Study in general: Acute and convalescent COVID-19 samples came from the United States, Italy and Spain. PBMCs, B-cell-depleted T cells, or T cells were the source of the cDNA or gDNA that made up the material.

Germline loops: CDR1 KGHSH, CDR2 LQKENI. This CDR3 region has 15 residues. V dropped 5 bases and J dropped 1 base, with 12 bases sitting between them. The data were produced by immunoSEQ multiplex PCR, yet TCRdb's version contains in-frame clones alone and is incomplete. The profile covers 130,000 to 150,000 clones, with roughly 80% appearing a single time and 2.5% to 3% taken by the ten largest. The source material was peripheral blood. The source is a woman in her forties with active or convalescent COVID-19. This chain joins TRBV18 and TRBJ1-5, with a weak D call TRBD1 (5 bases). The CDR3 reads CASSAGERSNQPQHF. The DNA for the CDR3 is TGTGCCAGCTCAGCGGGGGAGAGGAGCAATCAGCCCCAGCATTTT. The complete variable domain, with remaining parts taken from reference TRBV18 and TRBJ1-5, reads NAGVMQNPRHLVRRRGQEARLRCSPMKGHSHVYWYRQLPEEGLKFMVYLQKENIIDESGMPKERFSAEFPKEGPSILRIQQVVRGDSAAYFCASSAGERSNQPQHFGDGTRLSIL.